These 26 T cell receptor beta chains originate from one sample sequenced in a study of blood T cell repertoires in COVID-19. The repertoire was sequenced with immunoSEQ multiplex PCR; TCRdb's copy has only in-frame clones and lacks some. The sample holds roughly 130,000 clones, over 65% seen once. Source material: peripheral blood. These receptors were taken from a woman between 65 and 79 years old with acute or convalescent COVID-19.

The chain recombines TRBV6-6 with TRBJ2-3, with D maybe TRBD2 (7 bases). Per the germline V gene, CDR1 is MNHNY and CDR2 is SVGAGI (reference sequence). V was trimmed by 5 bases and J by 2 bases, leaving 20 bases between them. The CDR3 runs 17 residues. In nucleotides, the CDR3 is TGTGCCAGCAGTCCCGAGGGTCGGGGGGCAGCCACAGATACGCAGTATTTT. Protein sequence: CASSPEGRGAATDTQYF.

The genes are TRBV11-3 and TRBJ2-7; tentatively, D is TRBD2 (5 bases). Germline CDR1 reads SGHNT; CDR2 reads YENEEA. CDR3 length: 13 residues. Trimming took off 7 bases at V and 3 bases at J, with 13 bases between the two ends. The CDR3, as DNA: TGTGCCAGCACCCCCGGGATCAACTACGAGCAGTACTTC. It encodes CASTPGINYEQYF.

The chain employs TRBV15 and TRBJ1-3; TRBD1 matches 9 bases. Germline V gives CDR1 LNHNV, CDR2 YYDKDF (reference sequence). The CDR3 contains 17 residues. Losses at the gene ends were 3 bases for V and 1 base for J; bases not matched to a gene: 7. CDR3 nucleotides: TGTGCCACCAGCAGTGGGGGGACAGGGAGATCTGGAAACACCATATATTTT. Its translation is CATSSGGTGRSGNTIYF.

This chain connects TRBV11-2 to TRBJ1-2; weak D call: TRBD1 (5 bases). The CDR3 is 13 amino acids. Per the germline V gene, CDR1 is SGHAT and CDR2 is FQNNGV. V dropped 1 base and J dropped 4 bases, with 7 bases sitting between them. In DNA, the CDR3 is TGTGCCAGCAGCTTAGTACAGGTCTATGGCTACACCTTC. Amino acid sequence: CASSLVQVYGYTF.

The chain joins TRBV5-1 to TRBJ2-5; TRBD1 might be the D (5 bases). CDR3 length: 15 amino acids. V was cut by 0 bases and J by 2 bases, with 11 bases left in between. Germline V CDR1 and CDR2: SGHRS, YFSETQ. CDR3 in amino acids: CASSLGAGPQETQYF. In DNA form, the CDR3 reads TGCGCCAGCAGCTTGGGGGCAGGGCCTCAAGAGACCCAGTACTTC.

The DNA for the CDR3 is TGCGCCAGCAGCCAAGATGGCAGGGGGCCCTGGGGACGGAACACTGAAGCTTTCTTT. This sequence encodes CASSQDGRGPWGRNTEAFF. The chain is built from TRBV4-1 and TRBJ1-1; 8 positions agree with TRBD1. V shed 0 bases and J 1 base; nucleotides not matched to a gene: 13. This CDR3 contains 19 residues. Germline V gene sequence: CDR1 MGHRA, CDR2 YSYEKL.

V gene TRBV5-1 combines with J gene TRBJ1-1, with 9 bases matching TRBD1. Germline V gene sequence: CDR1 SGHRS, CDR2 YFSETQ. The CDR3 sequence is 14 residues long. The ends lost 4 bases at V and 4 bases at J; junction bases unmatched: 5. The CDR3 DNA sequence: TGCGCCAGCAGCATGGGACAGGGCGCCACTGAAGCTTTCTTT. Amino acid sequence: CASSMGQGATEAFF.

This clone was counted between two and nine times. This chain connects TRBV5-4 to TRBJ2-4; TRBD2 agrees at 8 bases. The trim removed 4 bases at V and 9 bases at J, leaving 9 bases unmatched. This CDR3 has 14 amino acids. Germline lookup yields CDR1 SGHNT and CDR2 YYREEE (reference sequence). The CDR3 DNA reads TGTGCCAGCAGCCCTGAGCGGGGGTCGGGCATTCAGTACTTC. Amino acids: CASSPERGSGIQYF.

CDR3 nucleotides: TGTGCCAGTAGTATAGGATCGGGCACTGAAGCTTTCTTT. This codes for CASSIGSGTEAFF. The rearrangement joins TRBV19 to TRBJ1-1; D gene ambiguous. V gave up 1 base and J gave up 4 bases, with 7 bases separating them. Germline assignment: CDR1 LNHDA and CDR2 SQIVND (reference sequence). The CDR3 extends over 13 amino acids.

V and J are TRBV19 and TRBJ2-1, with D tentatively TRBD1 (5 bases). There are 15 residues in the CDR3. From germline, CDR1 is LNHDA and CDR2 SQIVND (reference sequence). Trimming pared 5 bases from V and 0 bases from J, leaving 11 bases between. The CDR3: CASSRSDSSYNEQFF. The CDR3 nucleotides are TGTGCCAGTAGTCGCAGTGACAGCTCCTACAATGAGCAGTTCTTC.

The CDR3 region is CASRVDRGHTEAFF. CDR3 in DNA: TGTGCCAGCAGAGTCGACAGGGGGCACACTGAAGCTTTCTTT. V and J are TRBV7-2 and TRBJ1-1; 10 bases line up with TRBD1. This CDR3 comprises 14 residues. Germline-derived CDR1 and CDR2 are SGHTA and FQGNSA. The V gene end was trimmed by 6 bases and the J gene end by 3 bases; junction bases not matched to a gene: 4.

The genes are TRBV7-9 and TRBJ1-5; 8 nucleotides match TRBD1. Germline trimming cut 5 bases from V and 4 bases from J; bases unmatched to any gene: 10. This CDR3 spans 16 amino acids. CDR1 and CDR2 from the germline V gene are SEHNR and FQNEAQ (reference sequence). This CDR3 reads CASSPAGQEGNQPQHF. The CDR3 bases are TGTGCCAGCAGCCCTGCGGGACAGGAGGGAAATCAGCCCCAGCATTTT.

The gene calls are TRBV7-2 and TRBJ2-5; 8 bases fit TRBD2. The J segment lost 5 bases and the V segment lost 5 bases, leaving 4 bases of the junction unmatched. This CDR3 has 13 residues. Germline lookup yields CDR1 SGHTA and CDR2 FQGNSA. CDR3 DNA sequence: TGTGCCAGCAGCACCCGACTAGCGGAGACCCAGTACTTC. Translated: CASSTRLAETQYF. The full variable domain, its missing parts supplied by reference TRBV7-2 and TRBJ2-5, is GAGVSQSPSNKVTEKGKDVELRCDPISGHTALYWYRQSLGQGLEFLIYFQGNSAPDKSGLPSDRFSAERTGGSVSTLTIQRTQQEDSAVYLCASSTRLAETQYFGPGTRLLVL.

The table lists this clone with a few counts. The chain links TRBV5-4 to TRBJ2-5, with 8 nucleotides matching TRBD2. The CDR3 is 18 amino acids. V shed 1 base and J 5 bases; nucleotides not matched to a gene: 16. The germline CDR1 and CDR2 sequences are SGHNT and YYREEE (reference sequence). CDR3 protein: CASSLRKAAGGVGETQYF. Here the CDR3 DNA reads TGTGCCAGCAGCTTGAGGAAGGCCGCGGGGGGTGTCGGGGAGACCCAGTACTTC. Complete variable domain (other parts from reference TRBV5-4 and TRBJ2-5): ETGVTQSPTHLIKTRGQQVTLRCSSQSGHNTVSWYQQALGQGPQFIFQYYREEENGRGNFPPRFSGLQFPNYSSELNVNALELDDSALYLCASSLRKAAGGVGETQYFGPGTRLLVL.

Comment on this clone: One end of the junction varies from germline; a read error may be responsible. The chain recombines TRBV29-1 with TRBJ1-2; maybe TRBD1 (6 bases). CDR3 length equals 12 residues. CDR1 is SQVTM and CDR2 is ANQGSEA in the germline V gene. CDR3 in amino acids: CSVGGQGGGCTF. The CDR3 DNA reads as TGCAGCGTCGGGGGGCAGGGAGGAGGCTGCACCTTC.

The chain employs TRBV27 and TRBJ2-5; 7 bases match TRBD1. This CDR3 spans 14 amino acids. J was trimmed by 5 bases and V by 6 bases; bases with no gene match: 9. Germline CDR1 reads MNHEY; CDR2 reads SMNVEV (reference sequence). The CDR3 nucleotides are TGTGCCAGCAGCGCGGACAGGAGGCGGGAGACCCAGTACTTC. As protein: CASSADRRRETQYF.

The rearrangement links TRBV11-2 to TRBJ2-5; tentative D call: TRBD2 (5 bases). The V gene's germline CDR1 is SGHAT and CDR2 FQNNGV. V was clipped by 5 bases and J by 1 base, with 8 bases between them. This CDR3 comprises 13 residues. The CDR3: CASSPGIQETQYF. CDR3 in DNA: TGTGCCAGCAGCCCGGGGATCCAAGAGACCCAGTACTTC.

This clone was picked up a small number of times. The genes are TRBV5-8 and TRBJ1-2; possible D gene TRBD1, 5 bases. CDR3 length: 13 amino acids. Trimming took off 4 bases at V and 2 bases at J, with 9 bases between the two ends. From germline, CDR1 is SGHTS and CDR2 YDEGEE. Here the CDR3 reads CASSRDFNYGYTF. The CDR3 nucleotides are TGTGCCAGCAGCCGGGACTTCAACTATGGCTACACCTTC.

This sequence joins TRBV4-2 and TRBJ2-1, with TRBD2 identical over 7 bases. Losses at the gene ends were 4 bases for V and 2 bases for J; bases not matched to a gene: 8. The CDR3 extends over 16 amino acids. The V gene's germline CDR1 is LGHNA and CDR2 YNFKEQ. The CDR3 loop reads CASSLQRGGPYNEQFF. CDR3 nucleotide sequence: TGTGCCAGCAGCCTTCAGCGGGGCGGCCCCTACAATGAGCAGTTCTTC.

The chain carries TRBV7-2 and TRBJ2-2, with D perhaps TRBD1 (5 bases). V gave up 6 bases and J gave up 1 base, with 18 bases separating them. Germline CDR1 and CDR2: SGHTA and FQGNSA. CDR3 size: 17 residues. CDR3 region: CASRIRGGILNTGELFF. In nucleotides, the CDR3 is TGTGCCAGCAGGATAAGGGGCGGAATTTTGAACACCGGGGAGCTGTTTTTT.

J is TRBJ2-1 and V is TRBV12-3 or TRBV12-4; no reliable D call. The CDR3 runs to 11 residues. V gave up 3 bases and J gave up 7 bases, with 4 bases separating them. The CDR3 reads CASSLRNEQFF. The CDR3 DNA sequence: TGTGCCAGCAGTTTGAGAAATGAGCAGTTCTTC.

This clone has a single count. The rearrangement uses TRBV5-4 and TRBJ2-2; tentatively, D is TRBD1 (6 bases). V lost 2 bases, J lost 4 bases, and 9 bases lay in between. The CDR3 has 14 residues. CDR1 and CDR2 from the germline V gene are SGHNT and YYREEE (reference sequence). The chain's CDR3 is CASSFSRGTGELFF. CDR3 bases: TGTGCCAGCAGCTTTTCCAGGGGCACCGGGGAGCTGTTTTTT.

The rearrangement joins TRBV13 to TRBJ1-2, with D possibly matching TRBD1 (5 bases). Trimming took 2 bases from V and 5 from J, leaving 9 bases between them. CDR1 is PRHDT, CDR2 FYEKMQ, per germline (reference sequence). The CDR3 runs 13 residues. The CDR3 DNA reads as TGTGCCAGCAGCTTACCCAGGGATTATGGCTACACCTTC. It translates to CASSLPRDYGYTF.

This chain uses TRBV18 with TRBJ2-7; tentatively, D is TRBD2 (6 bases). The CDR3 loop spans 14 amino acids. The V gene lost 3 bases and the J gene lost 5 bases, with 14 bases spanning the gap. The germline V gene has CDR1 KGHSH and CDR2 LQKENI. Here the CDR3 DNA reads TGTGCCAGCTCACCCAAGACGGAGGGGAACGAGCAGTACTTC. Translated, it gives CASSPKTEGNEQYF. The full variable domain, in which reference TRBV18 and TRBJ2-7 provide the parts outside the CDR3, is NAGVMQNPRHLVRRRGQEARLRCSPMKGHSHVYWYRQLPEEGLKFMVYLQKENIIDESGMPKERFSAEFPKEGPSILRIQQVVRGDSAAYFCASSPKTEGNEQYFGPGTRLTVT.

The chain couples TRBV6-1 to TRBJ1-1, with a tentative D call TRBD1 (5 bases). Germline V gene lookup returns CDR1 MNHNS and CDR2 SASEGT. This CDR3 has 15 amino acids. V lost 3 bases and J lost 0, with 11 bases in between. The CDR3 reads CASSDPGGLNTEAFF. The DNA of the CDR3 is TGTGCCAGCAGTGACCCCGGGGGTCTGAACACTGAAGCTTTCTTT.

The rearrangement links TRBV5-1 to TRBJ2-5, with TRBD1 matching 7 bases. CDR3 length: 15 residues. The germline V gene has CDR1 SGHRS and CDR2 YFSETQ. With V trimmed by 2 bases and J by 4 bases, 8 bases remained unmatched. The CDR3 region has the DNA TGCGCCAGCAGCTTAGGACAGGCCCTGGGAGAGACCCAGTACTTC. It codes for CASSLGQALGETQYF.